A selection of T cell receptor beta chains follows, all from one sample in a study of T cell repertoires in cytomegalovirus infection. In TCRdb, the reads were re-called with MiXCR into one record per CDR3 protein. The table has some 800,000 distinct CDR3 sequences, 30% to 35% seen once. Antigens of these TCRs are unknown. The specimen comprised cultured CD8+ T cells from PBMCs, sampled from culture after CMV antigen stimulation. All receptors come from a human donor in good health (CMV status not recorded). Some clones in this sample may be carry-over from other donors' samples. Each CDR3 is given with its conserved first and last residue. Size values are once, few and many counts, or a class for expanded clones, and some rows have none.

v_call	clone_size	j_call	cdr3_aa
TRBV5-1	few	TRBJ1-2	CASSLSADDRGLDVPSGYTF
TRBV7-3	-	TRBJ2-1	CASSLLEGTNEQFF
TRBV4-1	-	TRBJ1-2	CASSQVKTGTGGDGYTF
TRBV6-8	-	TRBJ1-1	CASKLTGQGEAFF
TRBV7-2	many	TRBJ2-5	CASSAGETQYF
TRBV5-1	once	TRBJ2-5	CASSSRGGSQETQYF
TRBV2	-	TRBJ2-5	CASSEYPVEETQYF
TRBV19	-	TRBJ1-1	CASKNAAQTNTEAFF
TRBV3-1	few	TRBJ2-1	CASSQDRQGVRGEQFF
TRBV27	-	TRBJ2-1	CASLKPGRGNEQFF
TRBV7-6	-	TRBJ1-4	CASTSGTGYQTNEKLFF
TRBV4-1	few	TRBJ1-2	CASSQSGTGNYGYTF
TRBV12-3/TRBV12-4	-	TRBJ2-7	CASSPKTGNEQYF
TRBV24-1	few	TRBJ2-2	CATSERNTGELFF
TRBV4-1	-	TRBJ2-3	CASSQDQGPSTDTQYF
TRBV4-1	-	TRBJ2-7	CASSQGGTGEQYF
TRBV19	-	TRBJ1-1	CASRLFGNTEAFF
TRBV7-6	-	TRBJ1-5	CASSLAPGTGHFDSNQPQHF
TRBV6-2/TRBV6-3	-	TRBJ1-2	CASTPGPLPGYTF
TRBV12-3/TRBV12-4	few	TRBJ1-3	CASIQLRTGVSGNTIYF
TRBV24-1	-	TRBJ2-1	CATSALSGGVNEQFF
TRBV6-2/TRBV6-3	-	TRBJ2-1	CASTFLRTGALMNEQFF